A single sample is the source of the 12 T cell receptor beta chains below, sequenced in a study of blood T cell repertoires in COVID-19. TCRdb's copy holds only in-frame clones and misses some; the assay was immunoSEQ multiplex PCR. The sample comprises 310,000 or so clones, 70% to 90% of which are singletons, and 6.4% rests with the top ten. Specimen: peripheral blood. These TCRs come from a man between 18 and 35 years old who had recovered from COVID-19.

V is TRBV3-1 (or the pseudogene TRBV3-2) and J is TRBJ2-5; D ambiguous. Between the trimmed V and J ends, which lost 1 base and 5 bases, there was a span of 11 bases. CDR1 and CDR2 (germline): LGHDT, YNNKEL (reference sequence). The CDR3 has 14 amino acids. The DNA for the CDR3 is TGTGCCAGCAGCCAAGTTACAGATAGGGAGACCCAGTACTTC. This translates into CASSQVTDRETQYF.

This clone was counted once. The junction departs from germline at one end; a sequencing error may be responsible. The chain carries TRBV5-1 and TRBJ2-7; TRBD1 is a possible D gene (6 bases). The length of the CDR3 is 14 residues. Germline assignment: CDR1 SGHRS and CDR2 YFSETQ. Here the CDR3 DNA reads TGCGCCAGCAGTTTGGCTACAGGGTTCTACGAGCAGTACTTC. Its translation is CASSLATGFYEQYF.

The chain uses TRBV29-1 and TRBJ2-5, with D perhaps matching TRBD2 (5 bases). Germline V gene lookup returns CDR1 SQVTM and CDR2 ANQGSEA. The CDR3 extends over 13 amino acids. Trimming removed 1 base at V and 5 bases at J, with 11 bases between. CDR3 amino acids: CSVEGPGGETQYF. CDR3 in DNA: TGCAGCGTTGAAGGTCCGGGCGGGGAGACCCAGTACTTC.

V and J are TRBV7-2 and TRBJ2-7; D gene uncertain. Germline V gene sequence: CDR1 SGHTA, CDR2 FQGNSA. V lost 1 base and J lost 4, with 11 bases in between. This CDR3 region has 14 residues. The CDR3, as DNA: TGTGCCAGCAGCTTAGTGGAGTTCAATTACGAGCAGTACTTC. It translates to CASSLVEFNYEQYF.

This chain connects TRBV11-2 to TRBJ2-1, with 7 bases matching TRBD2. Germline CDR1 and CDR2: SGHAT and FQNNGV. J was trimmed by 8 bases and V by 3 bases; bases with no gene match: 13. CDR3 length: 16 amino acids. Here the CDR3 reads CASSFQLGGRADEQFF. CDR3 DNA sequence: TGTGCCAGCAGCTTCCAGCTCGGAGGGAGGGCAGATGAGCAGTTCTTC.

This clone was counted a single time. J is TRBJ2-2 and V is TRBV29-1, with D possibly TRBD1 on 5 matching bases. The germline V gene has CDR1 SQVTM and CDR2 ANQGSEA. V gave up 1 base and J gave up 6 bases, with 15 bases separating them. CDR3 size: 15 residues. The DNA of the CDR3 is TGCAGCGTTGAAGGGACATTGGATTGGGCCGGGGAGCTGTTTTTT. Amino acid sequence: CSVEGTLDWAGELFF.

The rearrangement links TRBV7-6 to TRBJ2-1; 14 bases agree with TRBD2. The CDR3 runs to 18 residues. CDR1 and CDR2 (germline): SGHVS, FNYEAQ. The J segment lost 3 bases and the V segment lost 5 bases, leaving 9 bases of the junction unmatched. CDR3 residues: CASSPGLAGGRFYNEQFF. DNA for the CDR3: TGTGCCAGCAGCCCCGGACTAGCGGGGGGACGGTTCTACAATGAGCAGTTCTTC.

This chain links TRBV7-9 with TRBJ2-7; 10 bases are a match to TRBD2. Trimming at V came to 7 bases and at J to 1 base, leaving 16 bases not matched to a gene. CDR3 length: 18 residues. Germline CDR1 is SEHNR and CDR2 is FQNEAQ (reference sequence). The CDR3 reads CASTPLGLAGVASYEQYF. The CDR3, as DNA: TGTGCCAGCACCCCCTTAGGGCTAGCGGGAGTTGCTTCCTACGAGCAGTACTTC.

V usage is TRBV25-1 and J usage is TRBJ2-3; the match to TRBD1 covers 9 bases. This CDR3 has 15 amino acids. The V gene's germline CDR1 is MGHDK and CDR2 SYGVNS. The CDR3 loop is CATRGGTGRTDTQYF. The CDR3 region has the DNA TGTGCGACCCGAGGGGGGACAGGGCGCACAGATACGCAGTATTTT.

This sequence joins TRBV15 and TRBJ1-6; 7 bases are a match to TRBD1. This CDR3 region has 18 residues. Germline trimming cut 3 bases from V and 7 bases from J; bases unmatched to any gene: 15. The germline CDR1 and CDR2 sequences are LNHNV and YYDKDF (reference sequence). This CDR3 reads CATSSSLRIQGSNSPLHF. The CDR3 DNA is TGTGCCACCAGCAGCTCTTTACGAATACAGGGGAGCAATTCACCCCTCCACTTT.

The genes are TRBV15 and TRBJ2-1; TRBD2 is a possible D gene (5 bases). V was clipped by 3 bases and J by 9 bases, with 21 bases between them. The CDR3 length is 16 residues. Germline loops: CDR1 LNHNV, CDR2 YYDKDF (reference sequence). CDR3 in amino acids: CATSSMDLAVDTEQFF. DNA for the CDR3: TGTGCCACCAGCAGCATGGATCTAGCTGTTGATACTGAGCAGTTCTTC.

The chain combines TRBV9 with TRBJ2-2; D remains ambiguous. CDR3 length equals 15 residues. In germline, CDR1 is SGDLS, CDR2 YYNGEE. Trimming pared 0 bases from V and 2 bases from J, leaving 8 bases between. CDR3 region: CASSVGSLNTGELFF. CDR3 in DNA: TGTGCCAGCAGCGTAGGTTCTTTAAACACCGGGGAGCTGTTTTTT.